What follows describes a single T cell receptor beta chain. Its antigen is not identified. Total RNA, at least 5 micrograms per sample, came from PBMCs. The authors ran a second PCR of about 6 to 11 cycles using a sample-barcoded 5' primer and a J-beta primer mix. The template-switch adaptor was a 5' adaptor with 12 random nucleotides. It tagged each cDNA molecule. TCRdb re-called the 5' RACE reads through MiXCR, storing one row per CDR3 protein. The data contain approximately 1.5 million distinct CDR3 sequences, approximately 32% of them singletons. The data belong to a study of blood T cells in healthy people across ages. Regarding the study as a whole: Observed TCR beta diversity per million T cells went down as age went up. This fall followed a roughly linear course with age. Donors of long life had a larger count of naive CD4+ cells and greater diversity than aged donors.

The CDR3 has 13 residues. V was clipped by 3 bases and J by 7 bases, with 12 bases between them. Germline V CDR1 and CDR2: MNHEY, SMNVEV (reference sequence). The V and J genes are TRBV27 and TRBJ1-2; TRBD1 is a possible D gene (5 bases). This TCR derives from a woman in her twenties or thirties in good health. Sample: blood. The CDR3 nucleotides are TGTGCCAGCAGTTTCGGGGGGTGGGGTGGCTACACCTTC. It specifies CASSFGGWGGYTF.